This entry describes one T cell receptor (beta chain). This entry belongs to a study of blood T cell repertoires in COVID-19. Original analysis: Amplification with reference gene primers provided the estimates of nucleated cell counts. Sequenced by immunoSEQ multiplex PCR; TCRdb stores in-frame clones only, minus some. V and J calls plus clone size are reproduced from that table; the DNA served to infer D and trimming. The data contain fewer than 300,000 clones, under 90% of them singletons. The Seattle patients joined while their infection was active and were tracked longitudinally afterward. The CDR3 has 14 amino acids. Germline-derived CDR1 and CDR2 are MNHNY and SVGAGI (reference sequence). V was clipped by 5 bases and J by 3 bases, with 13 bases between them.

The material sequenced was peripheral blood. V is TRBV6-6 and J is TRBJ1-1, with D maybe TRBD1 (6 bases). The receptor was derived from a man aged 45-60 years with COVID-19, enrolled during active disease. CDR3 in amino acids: CASSTTGIYTEAFF. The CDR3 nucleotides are TGTGCCAGCAGTACCACAGGGATCTACACTGAAGCTTTCTTT.